Each of the 18 T cell receptor beta chains below was sequenced from the same sample in a study of blood T cell repertoires in COVID-19 (dated by TCRdb to about 2020). The method was the immunoSEQ multiplex PCR assay. As stored in TCRdb, this immuneACCESS dataset retains in-frame rearrangements with V and J assigned. A fraction of the clones does not appear; measured against another copy, unresolved V genes explain less than half of the discrepancy, and the remainder lacks a known reason. The sample profile shows around 700,000 clones; over 80% of them were found once. More than 0.25% of the sample is held by the ten biggest clonotypes. Sequencing input: peripheral blood. The receptors come from a woman under 30 with acute or convalescent COVID-19.

This rearrangement joins TRBV7-2 to TRBJ1-2, with D tentatively TRBD1 (5 bases). This CDR3 has 13 residues. V lost 3 bases, J lost 8 bases, and 13 bases lay in between. Germline V gene sequence: CDR1 SGHTA, CDR2 FQGNSA. The CDR3 sequence is CASSFDSPGGYTF. CDR3 coding DNA: TGTGCCAGCAGCTTCGACAGCCCAGGAGGCTACACCTTC.

This chain joins TRBV5-1 and TRBJ1-1, with D unclear. This CDR3 has 15 residues. V was trimmed by 0 bases and J by 0 bases, leaving 9 bases between them. CDR1 and CDR2 (germline): SGHRS, YFSETQ. Here the CDR3 DNA reads TGCGCCAGCAGCTTGGGGCTGGGCCTGAACACTGAAGCTTTCTTT. Its protein product is CASSLGLGLNTEAFF. The variable domain in full, with the rest retrieved from reference TRBV5-1 and TRBJ1-1, is KAGVTQTPRYLIKTRGQQVTLSCSPISGHRSVSWYQQTPGQGLQFLFEYFSETQRNKGNFPGRFSGRQFSNSRSEMNVSTLELGDSALYLCASSLGLGLNTEAFFGQGTRLTVV.

This chain uses TRBV7-6 with TRBJ2-7; D is uncertain. Germline values: CDR1 SGHVS, CDR2 FNYEAQ. Trimming took off 0 bases at V and 2 bases at J, with 5 bases between the two ends. The CDR3 is 13 residues long. The CDR3 DNA is TGTGCCAGCAGCTTAGCCGTTACCTACGAGCAGTACTTC. Translating it yields CASSLAVTYEQYF.

The genes are TRBV7-2 and TRBJ2-7, with a weak D call TRBD2 (5 bases). V was shortened by 7 bases and J by 6 bases, with 28 bases between the two germline ends. CDR3 length: 17 amino acids. Germline V gives CDR1 SGHTA, CDR2 FQGNSA. CDR3 coding DNA: TGTGCCAGCACCATCCCCCATCTCGCCGGGGTTACAACCGAGCAGTACTTC. This translates into CASTIPHLAGVTTEQYF.

A single count supports this clone. The chain links TRBV3-1 (or the pseudogene TRBV3-2) to TRBJ2-4; D uncertain. Germline V gives CDR1 LGHDT, CDR2 YNNKEL (reference sequence). The CDR3 consists of 15 residues. V was trimmed by 1 base and J by 0 bases, leaving 7 bases between them. CDR3 sequence: CASSQGLLAKNIQYF. The CDR3 nucleotides are TGTGCCAGCAGCCAAGGACTGTTAGCCAAAAACATTCAGTACTTC.

This chain uses TRBV4-1 with TRBJ1-4; no definite D call. From germline, CDR1 is MGHRA and CDR2 YSYEKL. The CDR3 is 17 amino acids. V was trimmed by 3 bases and J by 5 bases, leaving 19 bases between them. CDR3 loop: CASSHGWAFRPNEKLFF. CDR3 DNA: TGCGCCAGCAGCCACGGATGGGCATTTCGACCCAATGAAAAACTGTTTTTT.

The chain carries TRBV19 and TRBJ1-1, with TRBD1 as a possible D gene (5 bases). This CDR3 contains 15 residues. Germline V gene sequence: CDR1 LNHDA, CDR2 SQIVND (reference sequence). V was shortened by 7 bases and J by 5 bases, with 20 bases between the two germline ends. CDR3 sequence reads: CASTLRRAGGTEAFF. The CDR3 nucleotides are TGTGCCAGTACCTTGAGGAGGGCTGGGGGGACTGAAGCTTTCTTT. The whole variable domain, remainder taken from reference TRBV19 and TRBJ1-1, is DGGITQSPKYLFRKEGQNVTLSCEQNLNHDAMYWYRQDPGQGLRLIYYSQIVNDFQKGDIAEGYSVSREKKESFPLTVTSAQKNPTAFYLCASTLRRAGGTEAFFGQGTRLTVV.

As DNA, the CDR3 is TGTGCCAGCAGCTTCATGGCAGGGCAGCCCCAGCATTTT. This codes for CASSFMAGQPQHF. The chain has TRBV11-2 and TRBJ1-5; a weak D match, TRBD1 (5 bases). The CDR3 is 13 residues long. The germline V and J ends were trimmed by 3 bases and 7 bases, with 10 bases remaining between them. CDR1 and CDR2 from the germline V gene are SGHAT and FQNNGV.

This clone was picked up one time. The genes are TRBV12-3 or TRBV12-4 and TRBJ2-7; tentative D call: TRBD2 (6 bases). The CDR3 runs to 13 residues. V was trimmed by 5 bases and J by 7 bases, leaving 15 bases between them. The CDR3 bases are TGTGCCAGCAGTGGGACCCCTGGAGGGGAGCAGTACTTC. It yields the protein CASSGTPGGEQYF.

V gene TRBV6-5 combines with J gene TRBJ2-1; maybe TRBD1 (5 bases). This CDR3 is 13 amino acids long. Germline V gene sequence: CDR1 MNHEY, CDR2 SVGAGI. V gave up 6 bases and J gave up 4 bases, with 10 bases separating them. For the CDR3, the DNA is TGTGCCAGCAGCCAGGACACATACAATGAGCAGTTCTTC. This translates into CASSQDTYNEQFF.

The chain links TRBV6-5 to TRBJ2-2; D possibly corresponds to TRBD1 (5 bases). V lost 8 bases, J lost 7 bases, and 8 bases lay in between. The V gene's germline CDR1 is MNHEY and CDR2 SVGAGI. The CDR3 consists of 11 residues. This CDR3 is CASQGHGELFF. The CDR3 nucleotides read TGTGCCAGCCAGGGTCACGGGGAGCTGTTTTTT.

The count of this clone is one. This sequence joins TRBV21-1 and TRBJ1-5. TRBV21-1 is deemed a pseudogene. The CDR3 covers 16 residues. CDR3 coding DNA: TGTGCCAGCCGGGCGCAGAGGGTAATCTTGGGCCAGCCCCAGCATTTT. Translated, it gives CASRAQRVILGQPQHF.

This clone turned up a few times. The chain employs TRBV29-1 and TRBJ2-7, with 9 positions matching TRBD1. V lost 3 bases, J lost 6 bases, and 6 bases stayed unmatched. Germline V gives CDR1 SQVTM, CDR2 ANQGSEA. This CDR3 spans 13 amino acids. CDR3 protein: CSVDTGQGLEQYF. CDR3 DNA sequence: TGCAGCGTTGACACGGGACAGGGCCTCGAGCAGTACTTC.

This clone was seen a few times. This rearrangement joins TRBV18 to TRBJ2-2; D ambiguous. V gave up 3 bases and J gave up 3 bases, with 2 bases separating them. The CDR3 loop spans 12 amino acids. The V gene's germline CDR1 is KGHSH and CDR2 LQKENI. The CDR3 region is CASSPYTGELFF. DNA of the CDR3: TGTGCCAGCTCACCCTACACCGGGGAGCTGTTTTTT.

The chain carries TRBV6-2 or TRBV6-3 and TRBJ2-7, with D possibly TRBD1 on 6 matching bases. The CDR3 has 14 amino acids. Trimming pared 0 bases from V and 3 bases from J, leaving 9 bases between. Per the germline V gene, CDR1 is MNHEY and CDR2 is SVGEGT. The DNA of the CDR3 is TGTGCCAGCAGTTACTCAGGGACATTCTACGAGCAGTACTTC. Translated: CASSYSGTFYEQYF.

The chain couples TRBV7-2 to TRBJ2-1; tentative D call: TRBD1 (5 bases). Trimming left V 2 bases short and J 7 bases short, with 9 bases between. The CDR3 has 13 amino acids. CDR1 is SGHTA, CDR2 FQGNSA, per germline. CDR3 amino acids: CASSLFRVNEQFF. In DNA form, the CDR3 reads TGTGCCAGCAGCTTATTCAGGGTTAATGAGCAGTTCTTC.

The V and J genes are TRBV5-6 and TRBJ1-1; D not resolved. This CDR3 is built from 15 residues. V was trimmed by 0 bases and J by 6 bases, leaving 15 bases between them. Looked up from germline, CDR1 is SGHDT and CDR2 is YYEEEE. The CDR3 DNA is TGTGCCAGCAGCTTGGGTTCGGCTCCGAGGGCTGAAGCTTTCTTT. Translated: CASSLGSAPRAEAFF.

The chain combines TRBV7-2 with TRBJ1-1; the match to TRBD1 covers 7 bases. J was trimmed by 0 bases and V by 5 bases; bases with no gene match: 15. There are 18 residues in the CDR3. Germline CDR1 is SGHTA and CDR2 is FQGNSA. CDR3 nucleotides: TGTGCCAGCAGCCCGCGACAGGGCACCTTTGTTTTGAACACTGAAGCTTTCTTT. Its translation is CASSPRQGTFVLNTEAFF.